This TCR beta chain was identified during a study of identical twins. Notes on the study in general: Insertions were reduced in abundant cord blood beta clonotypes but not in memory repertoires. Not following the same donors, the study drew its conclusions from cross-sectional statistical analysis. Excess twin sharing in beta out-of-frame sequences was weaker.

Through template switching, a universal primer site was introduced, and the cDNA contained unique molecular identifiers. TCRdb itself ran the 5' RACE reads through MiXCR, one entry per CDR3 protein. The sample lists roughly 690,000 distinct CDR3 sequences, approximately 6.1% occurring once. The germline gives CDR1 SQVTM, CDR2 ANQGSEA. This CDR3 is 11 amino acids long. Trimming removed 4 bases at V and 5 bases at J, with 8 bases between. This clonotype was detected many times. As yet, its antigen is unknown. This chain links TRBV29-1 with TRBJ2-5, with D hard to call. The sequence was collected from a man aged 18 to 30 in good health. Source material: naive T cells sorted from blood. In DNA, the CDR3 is TGCAGCGTTGGCAGTCGCGAGACCCAGTACTTC. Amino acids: CSVGSRETQYF.